A single sample is the source of the 10 T cell receptor beta chains below, sequenced in a study of shared clonotypes between healthy human individuals. Assay: immunoSEQ multiplex PCR; the TCRdb copy retains only in-frame clones and omits some. The data show more than 500,000 clones, about 96% seen once. The sequencing sample was made of naive CD4+ T cells sorted from blood. The subset: CD45RA+ positively selected. All receptors derive from a woman in her 30s in good health.

Regarding this clone: Other nucleotide sequences from this sample produce the same CDR3. The chain employs TRBV5-1 and TRBJ2-3; tentatively, D is TRBD2 (5 bases). V was pared by 0 bases and J by 3 bases, with 17 bases between. The CDR3 is 17 residues long. The germline gives CDR1 SGHRS, CDR2 YFSETQ. DNA for the CDR3: TGCGCCAGCAGCTTGGCCTTCGGTGGGAGTCGGACAGATACGCAGTATTTT. This sequence encodes CASSLAFGGSRTDTQYF.

The rearrangement joins TRBV5-1 to TRBJ2-5, with 13 nucleotides matching TRBD2. Germline CDR1 reads SGHRS; CDR2 reads YFSETQ. Losses at the gene ends were 7 bases for V and 2 bases for J; bases not matched to a gene: 17. The CDR3 has 19 amino acids. The CDR3 nucleotides read TGCGCCAGCGGAAAGACAGGGAAACTAGCGGGAGGGACTCAAGAGACCCAGTACTTC. It yields the protein CASGKTGKLAGGTQETQYF.

CDR3 bases: TGTGCCAGCGGTAGAAAAGCGGGAGCGAGCACCGGGGAGCTGTTTTTT. The encoded protein is CASGRKAGASTGELFF. V is TRBV7-2 and J is TRBJ2-2; 8 bases match TRBD2. The CDR3 is made up of 16 amino acids. CDR1 is SGHTA, CDR2 FQGNSA, per germline. V shed 8 bases, J shed 4 bases, and the junction held 12 bases outside the gene matches.

The chain links TRBV6-5 to TRBJ1-5; a possible D gene is TRBD1 (5 bases). The CDR3 runs to 15 residues. Between the trimmed V and J ends, which lost 7 bases and 0 bases, there was a span of 13 bases. CDR1 is MNHEY, CDR2 SVGAGI, per germline. In DNA form, the CDR3 reads TGTGCCAGCAAAAGGGACCCCACTAGCAATCAGCCCCAGCATTTT. Its translation is CASKRDPTSNQPQHF.

This chain uses TRBV5-6 with TRBJ1-4, with D perhaps matching TRBD1 (6 bases). V lost 4 bases and J 8 bases, leaving 24 bases between the germline ends. Germline V gene sequence: CDR1 SGHDT, CDR2 YYEEEE. The CDR3 totals 17 residues. The CDR3 region is CASSDLSGGRKLEKLFF. The CDR3 nucleotides read TGTGCCAGCAGCGACCTCAGCGGGGGCCGAAAACTCGAAAAACTGTTTTTT.

The rearrangement links TRBV29-1 to TRBJ1-1; a possible D gene is TRBD1 (5 bases). The length of the CDR3 is 13 residues. Per the germline V gene, CDR1 is SQVTM and CDR2 is ANQGSEA. Trimming took off 3 bases at V and 4 bases at J, with 12 bases between the two ends. CDR3 protein: CSVDDRGSTEAFF. CDR3 in DNA: TGCAGCGTTGATGACAGAGGGAGCACTGAAGCTTTCTTT.

The chain carries TRBV7-8 and TRBJ2-3; D might be TRBD1 (6 bases). Deletions cut 6 bases from V and 3 bases from J, with 10 bases between. This CDR3 contains 13 residues. Germline values: CDR1 SGHVS, CDR2 FQNEAQ. Written as DNA, the CDR3 is TGTGCCAGCAGTAAACAGGGAACAGATACGCAGTATTTT. This codes for CASSKQGTDTQYF.

The rearrangement links TRBV5-4 to TRBJ1-3, with 8 bases matching TRBD1. J was trimmed by 2 bases and V by 4 bases; bases with no gene match: 2. This CDR3 has 14 amino acids. Germline V lookup: CDR1 SGHNT, CDR2 YYREEE (reference sequence). The CDR3 is CASSKQGAGNTIYF. DNA of the CDR3: TGTGCCAGCAGCAAACAGGGGGCTGGAAACACCATATATTTT. Filled out from reference TRBV5-4 and TRBJ1-3, the complete variable domain reads ETGVTQSPTHLIKTRGQQVTLRCSSQSGHNTVSWYQQALGQGPQFIFQYYREEENGRGNFPPRFSGLQFPNYSSELNVNALELDDSALYLCASSKQGAGNTIYFGEGSWLTVV.

The CDR3 sequence: CASSLERGENTEAFF. The CDR3 coding sequence is TGCGCCAGCAGCTTGGAGCGCGGTGAGAACACTGAAGCTTTCTTT. This rearrangement joins TRBV5-1 to TRBJ1-1; unclear D gene. The CDR3 runs to 15 residues. CDR1 is SGHRS, CDR2 YFSETQ, per germline. The V end was cut by 0 bases, the J end by 1 base, with 10 bases between.

The rearrangement joins TRBV7-6 to TRBJ1-1, with TRBD1 identical over 7 bases. The trim removed 2 bases at V and 9 bases at J, leaving 3 bases unmatched. The CDR3 length is 12 residues. From germline, CDR1 is SGHVS and CDR2 FNYEAQ. CDR3 DNA: TGTGCCAGCAGCTTATGGGACAGACAAGCTTTCTTT. Translated: CASSLWDRQAFF.